Reported below is one T cell receptor beta chain. This record belongs to a study of CD8+ T cells in alopecia areata. Sequencing used cDNA as its template, made by extracting RNA and reverse transcribing it. Only in-frame clones appear in the TCRdb table, and some are missing; sequencing was by immunoSEQ multiplex PCR. This table holds 93,000 or so clones, around 60% found once. The CDR3 has 14 residues. Trimming removed 1 base at V and 8 bases at J, with 12 bases between. Germline-derived CDR1 and CDR2 are SGHVS and FQNEAQ. This TCR was recovered from a human donor in good health. Sample: CD4+ T cells sorted from blood. V is TRBV7-8 and J is TRBJ2-4; D is uncertain. CDR3 in amino acids: CASSLVPSSDIQYF. DNA for the CDR3: TGTGCCAGCAGCTTAGTTCCTTCATCTGACATTCAGTACTTC.